This T cell receptor (beta chain) stems from a study of cytomegalovirus exposure and HLA in healthy donors. Study-level background: Caucasian-associated ancestry cluster membership applied to about four fifths of nearly 400 genotyped donors. Study-level results: Apart from CMV serostatus, no immune exposure information was available.

This PCR relied on a set of 60 Vbeta primers and 13 Jbeta primers. Method: immunoSEQ multiplex PCR; TCRdb's copy keeps in-frame clones and lacks some. The sample contains approximately 170,000 clones, almost 80% of which appear only once. Turning to this clone: Its cognate antigen is unknown.

With 0 bases removed from V and 5 bases from J, the gap between germline ends came to 17 bases. The germline V gene encodes CDR1 SGHRS and CDR2 YFSETQ. The CDR3 is 16 residues long. The gene calls are TRBV5-1 and TRBJ2-5; weak D call: TRBD2 (7 bases). This receptor was taken from a man between 18 and 35 years old in good health and CMV-seropositive. Sequencing was done on a sample of PBMCs. The CDR3 reads CASSLGGGGATETQYF. CDR3 nucleotide sequence: TGCGCCAGCAGCTTGGGAGGTGGGGGGGCCACCGAGACCCAGTACTTC. Together with reference TRBV5-1 and TRBJ2-5, the CDR3 gives the full variable domain: KAGVTQTPRYLIKTRGQQVTLSCSPISGHRSVSWYQQTPGQGLQFLFEYFSETQRNKGNFPGRFSGRQFSNSRSEMNVSTLELGDSALYLCASSLGGGGATETQYFGPGTRLLVL.